What follows are 28 T cell receptor beta chains derived from one specimen sequenced in a study of blood T cell repertoires in COVID-19. Profiled with immunoSEQ multiplex PCR; TCRdb holds only in-frame clones, not every one. Of around 160,000 clones detected, approximately 88% appear once; the ten largest clones hold around 3%. Material for sequencing was peripheral blood. Source of these receptors: a man aged 55 to 69 with acute or convalescent COVID-19.

The chain couples TRBV10-3 to TRBJ2-3, with D unclear. The germline CDR1 and CDR2 sequences are ENHRY and SYGVKD. CDR3 length: 12 residues. V shed 0 bases and J shed 7 bases, with 5 bases lying between them. The CDR3 nucleotides read TGTGCCATCAGTGAGTCGGAGTATACGCAGTATTTT. It translates to CAISESEYTQYF.

The rearrangement links TRBV30 to TRBJ1-5; D is possibly TRBD1 (5 bases). V was cut by 5 bases and J by 0 bases, with 17 bases left in between. The CDR3 has 16 residues. CDR1 and CDR2 from the germline V gene are GTSNPN and SVGIG (reference sequence). This CDR3 is CAWGPPGTYSNQPQHF. CDR3 DNA: TGTGCCTGGGGACCCCCTGGGACTTATAGCAATCAGCCCCAGCATTTT.

The chain combines TRBV20-1 with TRBJ2-7; 7 nucleotides align to TRBD1. Germline V gene sequence: CDR1 DFQATT, CDR2 SNEGSKA (reference sequence). CDR3 length: 15 amino acids. V was pared by 3 bases and J by 3 bases, with 11 bases of the junction left unmatched. The CDR3 here is CSASETRTGGYEQYF. The CDR3 nucleotides read TGCAGTGCTAGTGAAACAAGGACAGGCGGCTACGAGCAGTACTTC.

The rearrangement joins TRBV5-6 to TRBJ1-5; D remains ambiguous. V lost 4 bases to trimming and J lost 0 bases, with 8 bases between them. CDR1 is SGHDT, CDR2 YYEEEE, per germline. CDR3 length: 14 residues. The CDR3 bases are TGTGCCAGCAGCCTAGCCAATAGCAATCAGCCCCAGCATTTT. This translates into CASSLANSNQPQHF.

This CDR3 is CASRVSGGSYNEQFF. The CDR3 bases are TGCGCCAGCAGGGTTAGCGGGGGCTCCTACAATGAGCAGTTCTTC. The rearrangement uses TRBV5-1 and TRBJ2-1, with 9 nucleotides matching TRBD2. Germline V CDR1 and CDR2: SGHRS, YFSETQ. The CDR3 has 15 residues. After removal of 5 bases from V and 0 bases from J, the junction contained 3 bases not matched to a gene.

This rearrangement joins TRBV4-3 to TRBJ1-2; D may be TRBD1 (6 bases). Germline assignment: CDR1 LGHNA and CDR2 YSLEER. The CDR3 sequence is 16 residues long. Trimming cost V 0 bases and J 12 bases, with 23 bases left between them. CDR3 loop: CASSQEMQVQGYGHTF. DNA for the CDR3: TGCGCCAGCAGCCAAGAAATGCAGGTACAGGGTTACGGCCACACCTTC.

This chain uses TRBV6-5 with TRBJ1-4; 7 bases are a match to TRBD1. This CDR3 comprises 14 residues. The V gene's germline CDR1 is MNHEY and CDR2 SVGAGI. The J segment lost 13 bases and the V segment lost 5 bases, leaving 13 bases of the junction unmatched. CDR3 sequence reads: CASSRNRGPGGLFF. In DNA, the CDR3 is TGTGCCAGCAGTCGAAACAGGGGCCCCGGCGGACTGTTTTTT.

The chain employs TRBV5-4 and TRBJ1-5; possibly TRBD1 for D (6 bases). This CDR3 has 14 residues. V lost 1 base and J lost 4, with 9 bases in between. Germline CDR1 is SGHNT and CDR2 is YYREEE (reference sequence). CDR3 coding DNA: TGTGCCAGCAGCTTGATGGGGGCTAATCAGCCCCAGCATTTT. This encodes CASSLMGANQPQHF.

The chain links TRBV9 to TRBJ2-2, with a possible D match to TRBD1 (5 bases). The CDR3 extends over 16 amino acids. V dropped 0 bases and J dropped 6 bases, with 15 bases sitting between them. CDR1 is SGDLS, CDR2 YYNGEE, per germline. The CDR3 loop reads CASSVVTYGAAGELFF. For the CDR3, the DNA is TGTGCCAGCAGCGTAGTGACCTATGGGGCGGCCGGGGAGCTGTTTTTT.

CDR3 nucleotides: TGTGCCAGACCGACCCTGGGGGGGGCTGGTGTCTCTAATTCACCCCTCCACTTT. Its protein is CARPTLGGAGVSNSPLHF. The J gene is TRBJ1-6, the V gene TRBV19; possibly TRBD1 for D (6 bases). Germline V lookup: CDR1 LNHDA, CDR2 SQIVND (reference sequence). Deletions cut 9 bases from V and 6 bases from J, with 27 bases between. This CDR3 contains 18 residues. Full variable domain (remainder filled in from reference TRBV19 and TRBJ1-6): DGGITQSPKYLFRKEGQNVTLSCEQNLNHDAMYWYRQDPGQGLRLIYYSQIVNDFQKGDIAEGYSVSREKKESFPLTVTSAQKNPTAFYLCARPTLGGAGVSNSPLHFGNGTRLTVT.

V usage is TRBV14 and J usage is TRBJ2-1; TRBD2 matches 8 bases. The CDR3 runs to 18 residues. Germline V lookup: CDR1 SGHDN, CDR2 FVKESK. The V gene end was trimmed by 0 bases and the J gene end by 7 bases; junction bases not matched to a gene: 14. The CDR3 region has the DNA TGTGCCAGCAGCCAAGATCGCGGACTAGCCTTAGGTAGGAATGAGCAGTTCTTC. As protein: CASSQDRGLALGRNEQFF.

About this clone itself: Within the sample, other DNA sequences also encode this same CDR3. The chain recombines TRBV7-8 with TRBJ1-3; 10 nucleotides line up with TRBD1. The CDR3 is 15 residues long. The V segment lost 3 bases and the J segment 4 bases; nucleotides outside the gene matches: 3. CDR1 is SGHVS and CDR2 is FQNEAQ in the germline V gene. The CDR3 spells CASSLDRGLGNTIYF. CDR3 nucleotides: TGTGCCAGCAGCTTGGACAGGGGGTTGGGAAACACCATATATTTT.

The chain couples TRBV4-1 to TRBJ2-7; D not certain. Germline CDR1 reads MGHRA; CDR2 reads YSYEKL. With 0 bases removed from V and 6 bases from J, the gap between germline ends came to 12 bases. The CDR3 has 14 amino acids. The CDR3 here is CASSQDVSGVEQYF. In DNA form, the CDR3 reads TGCGCCAGCAGCCAAGATGTTTCCGGAGTCGAGCAGTACTTC.

This chain links TRBV6-5 with TRBJ1-5; 7 bases align to TRBD1. CDR1 and CDR2 (germline): MNHEY, SVGAGI. The CDR3 loop spans 13 amino acids. Trimming took 8 bases from V and 2 from J; bases not matched to a gene: 3. CDR3 residues: CASHGQGNQPQHF. DNA of the CDR3: TGTGCCAGCCATGGACAGGGCAATCAGCCCCAGCATTTT.

J is TRBJ2-2 and V is TRBV24-1, with 8 bases lining up with TRBD1. There are 16 residues in the CDR3. Germline CDR1 reads KGHDR; CDR2 reads SFDVKD. V lost 4 bases to trimming and J lost 4 bases; unmatched junction nucleotides: 7. CDR3 sequence reads: CATSDSRDRTTGELFF. CDR3 in DNA: TGTGCCACCAGTGACTCCCGGGACAGGACCACCGGGGAGCTGTTTTTT.

This sequence joins TRBV6-1 and TRBJ1-5; a weak D match, TRBD1 (6 bases). V lost 4 bases to trimming and J lost 6 bases, with 19 bases between them. CDR1 MNHNS and CDR2 SASEGT come from the germline V gene. This CDR3 region has 16 residues. CDR3 coding DNA: TGTGCCAGCAGTGGGACAATTCCAGGGGTTAGTCAGCCCCAGCATTTT. It is translated as CASSGTIPGVSQPQHF.

In DNA, the CDR3 is TGTGCCAGCAGCTTATCCTGGACAGGCTCTAACTATGGCTACACCTTC. Its protein product is CASSLSWTGSNYGYTF. The chain is built from TRBV7-2 and TRBJ1-2; 7 bases map to TRBD1. This CDR3 is 16 amino acids long. The V gene end was trimmed by 2 bases and the J gene end by 0 bases; junction bases not matched to a gene: 6. Germline V gene data show CDR1 as SGHTA and CDR2 as FQGNSA.

The chain uses TRBV6-1 and TRBJ1-5, with D maybe TRBD1 (6 bases). This CDR3 spans 13 amino acids. CDR1 and CDR2 from the germline V gene are MNHNS and SASEGT. Trimming took off 2 bases at V and 5 bases at J, with 7 bases between the two ends. CDR3 amino acids: CASSENRDQPQHF. As DNA, the CDR3 is TGTGCCAGCAGTGAAAACAGGGATCAGCCCCAGCATTTT.

The chain employs TRBV25-1 and TRBJ1-1, with D maybe TRBD1 (6 bases). This CDR3 region has 14 residues. With 6 bases removed from V and 1 base from J, the gap between germline ends came to 12 bases. Per the germline V gene, CDR1 is MGHDK and CDR2 is SYGVNS. The CDR3 reads CASRLGQKNTEAFF. DNA for the CDR3: TGTGCCAGCAGGCTAGGACAGAAGAACACTGAAGCTTTCTTT.

This clone showed up just once. The chain employs TRBV15 and TRBJ2-7; the match to TRBD1 covers 8 bases. With 2 bases clipped from V and 0 bases from J, the junction kept 6 bases outside the gene matches. There are 16 residues in the CDR3. Looked up from germline, CDR1 is LNHNV and CDR2 is YYDKDF (reference sequence). The CDR3 reads CATSRNMGQASYEQYF. The CDR3 nucleotides read TGTGCCACCAGCAGAAATATGGGACAGGCCTCCTACGAGCAGTACTTC.

The genes are TRBV25-1 and TRBJ1-1; TRBD1 matches 9 bases. From germline, CDR1 is MGHDK and CDR2 SYGVNS. This CDR3 spans 15 amino acids. The trim removed 3 bases at V and 1 base at J, leaving 3 bases unmatched. This chain's CDR3 is CASSEDRGGNTEAFF. Written as DNA, the CDR3 is TGTGCCAGCAGTGAGGACAGGGGTGGGAACACTGAAGCTTTCTTT.

The V call is TRBV24-1, the J call TRBJ1-5; 7 positions agree with TRBD1. The length of the CDR3 is 14 residues. Looked up from germline, CDR1 is KGHDR and CDR2 is SFDVKD. V gave up 3 bases and J gave up 4 bases; unmatched junction bases: 2. DNA for the CDR3: TGTGCCACCAGTGATGGGGGACAGAATCAGCCCCAGCATTTT. It encodes CATSDGGQNQPQHF.

The V and J genes are TRBV27 and TRBJ1-5; 7 bases line up with TRBD1. There are 15 residues in the CDR3. Per the germline V gene, CDR1 is MNHEY and CDR2 is SMNVEV (reference sequence). The trim removed 6 bases at V and 0 bases at J, leaving 5 bases unmatched. In nucleotides, the CDR3 is TGTGCCAGCAGATCCAGACAGGGTAGCAATCAGCCCCAGCATTTT. Its translation is CASRSRQGSNQPQHF.

The chain recombines TRBV7-9 with TRBJ2-7; 10 nucleotides match TRBD1. J gave up 5 bases and V 5 bases, and 6 bases lay outside the gene matches. CDR1 is SEHNR, CDR2 FQNEAQ, per germline (reference sequence). The CDR3 totals 14 residues. CDR3 in amino acids: CASSRGQGWDEQYF. The CDR3 DNA reads TGTGCCAGCAGCAGGGGACAGGGGTGGGACGAGCAGTACTTC.

The gene calls are TRBV3-1 (or the pseudogene TRBV3-2) and TRBJ2-7, with D unclear. There are 13 residues in the CDR3. V was clipped by 3 bases and J by 1 base, with 7 bases between them. Germline V gives CDR1 LGHDT, CDR2 YNNKEL (reference sequence). DNA of the CDR3: TGTGCCAGCAGCCACCCTATGTCCTACGAGCAGTACTTC. It translates to CASSHPMSYEQYF.

This chain links TRBV3-1 (or the pseudogene TRBV3-2) with TRBJ1-1, with D perhaps matching TRBD1 (5 bases). The V gene's germline CDR1 is LGHDT and CDR2 YNNKEL (reference sequence). The V and J ends lost 6 bases and 6 bases respectively, with 20 bases between them. The CDR3 is 15 residues long. CDR3 amino acids: CASSPWGSQNSEAFF. The CDR3 DNA reads as TGTGCCAGCAGTCCATGGGGCAGCCAGAATTCTGAAGCTTTCTTT.

The gene calls are TRBV29-1 and TRBJ1-2; D may be TRBD1 (6 bases). There are 14 residues in the CDR3. Per the germline V gene, CDR1 is SQVTM and CDR2 is ANQGSEA. Trimming removed 6 bases from V and 6 bases from J, with 20 bases in between. This CDR3 reads CSVGTGSLVHGYTF. The CDR3, as DNA: TGCAGCGTAGGAACAGGGAGTCTCGTTCATGGCTACACCTTC.

This chain connects TRBV4-1 to TRBJ2-5; perhaps TRBD2 as D (6 bases). Trimming took 1 base from V and 5 from J, leaving 8 bases between them. Germline V gene data show CDR1 as MGHRA and CDR2 as YSYEKL. The CDR3 is 13 amino acids. CDR3 in DNA: TGCGCCAGCAGCCAAGGTGCGGGGGAGACCCAGTACTTC. Translated: CASSQGAGETQYF.